This paragraph covers one T cell receptor (beta chain) sequence. Its antigen is unknown. The record originates from a study of T cells after yellow fever vaccination. Study-level results: At approximately 96% for CD4 and roughly 87% for CD8, most primary-vaccination clones showed up again after the booster. The study found a weaker secondary response that peaked faster, day 5 versus 15. FACS-sorted repertoires might harbor abundant contaminating clonotypes from the bulk population. Of the clonotypes, a small share occurred in both CD4 and CD8 compartments.

TCRdb processed the 5' RACE reads anew with MiXCR; each CDR3 protein has one entry. Of over 300,000 distinct CDR3 sequences in the sample, roughly 4.3% were seen once. The CDR3 contains 15 residues. Trimming pared 0 bases from V and 8 bases from J, leaving 16 bases between. CDR1 is SQVTM, CDR2 ANQGSEA, per germline. This material consisted of PBMCs, taken 5 days after the yellow fever booster vaccination. This rearrangement joins TRBV29-1 to TRBJ1-4, with D uncertain. The receptor was derived from a young man who received the YFV17D yellow fever vaccine. The CDR3 DNA follows: TGCAGCGTTGAAGAAGGTCGGGGAGCGGGAGAAAAACTGTTTTTT. It specifies CSVEEGRGAGEKLFF.